This T cell receptor beta chain was obtained from a study of blood T cells in healthy people across ages. Study findings and constraints: When one million T cells were used, diversity estimates were thought to be underestimates. Roughly linear age-related decline in beta diversity appeared, significant by age 40.

A word on this clonotype: The antigen is undetermined.

The donors, aged roughly 6 to 100, were healthy Caucasians from Russia. Staff drew roughly 10 milliliters of peripheral blood from each donor. Combining a sample-barcoded 5' primer with a J-beta primer mix, a second PCR ran for 7 to 11 cycles. One entry per CDR3 protein, called by TCRdb with MiXCR from the 5' RACE reads. The data show some 1.8 million distinct CDR3 sequences, about two fifths seen once. The CDR3 contains 20 residues. The V gene end was trimmed by 4 bases and the J gene end by 3 bases; junction bases not matched to a gene: 22. The clonotype originates from a human donor in good health. V gene TRBV12-3 or TRBV12-4 combines with J gene TRBJ1-1; 8 bases are shared with TRBD1. Sequenced sample: blood. The CDR3 DNA sequence: TGTGCCAGCAGTTCTTACTCCTACACTTCAGGGGGCGCAGAGTACACTGAAGCTTTCTTT. It specifies CASSSYSYTSGGAEYTEAFF.